The 2 T cell receptor beta chains below all came from one sample that was sequenced in a study of cytomegalovirus exposure and HLA in healthy donors. PCR amplification relied on 60 Vbeta primers (plus 13 Jbeta primers). Sequencing used immunoSEQ multiplex PCR; TCRdb keeps in-frame clones, though not all of them. The repertoire consists of 160,000 or so clones, with roughly 82% occurring once and the leading ten covering approximately 0.55%. Sequencing was done on a sample of PBMCs. These receptors all come from a woman in her fifties or sixties in good health and CMV-seronegative.

The chain combines TRBV19 with TRBJ1-5; TRBD1 might be the D (5 bases). The V gene lost 8 bases and the J gene lost 2 bases, with 10 bases spanning the gap. The CDR3 is 13 residues long. Germline loops: CDR1 LNHDA, CDR2 SQIVND (reference sequence). Written as DNA, the CDR3 is TGTGCCAGTTCCGACAGCGGCAATCAGCCCCAGCATTTT. Its protein is CASSDSGNQPQHF.

This clone was counted between two and nine times. CDR3 residues: CASNPLRFSGANVLTF. The CDR3 region has the DNA TGTGCCAGCAATCCTCTCAGGTTCTCTGGGGCCAACGTCCTGACTTTC. The V call is TRBV5-6, the J call TRBJ2-6; unclear D gene. CDR3 length: 16 amino acids. V dropped 6 bases and J dropped 0 bases, with 13 bases sitting between them. CDR1 is SGHDT and CDR2 is YYEEEE in the germline V gene.